The 3 T cell receptor beta chains below were found in one sample sequenced in a study of cytomegalovirus exposure and HLA in healthy donors. The PCR contained 60 Vbeta and 13 Jbeta primers. Assay used: immunoSEQ multiplex PCR; TCRdb lists only in-frame clones, some missing. The sample has approximately 160,000 clones, about 76% seen once. Sequencing input: PBMCs. Source of these receptors: a woman in her 40s in good health and CMV-seropositive.

This clone was counted only a few times. The chain recombines TRBV4-3 with TRBJ1-1; a possible D gene is TRBD1 (5 bases). The CDR3 loop spans 13 amino acids. V gave up 2 bases and J gave up 9 bases, with 13 bases separating them. Per germline, CDR1 LGHNA and CDR2 YSLEER. The CDR3 loop is CASSQSGGEKAFF. CDR3 nucleotides: TGCGCCAGCAGCCAATCGGGGGGGGAAAAAGCTTTCTTT.

V and J are TRBV14 and TRBJ2-1; D unresolved. Per germline, CDR1 SGHDN and CDR2 FVKESK. CDR3 size: 13 residues. V lost 0 bases to trimming and J lost 9 bases, with 9 bases between them. CDR3 coding DNA: TGTGCCAGCAGCCAAGATCTAGGAGCTGAGCAGTTCTTC. Its protein is CASSQDLGAEQFF.

This clone was found a few times. This chain joins TRBV30 and TRBJ1-1; the D is unclear. The CDR3 spans 12 residues. Trimming removed 4 bases at V and 4 bases at J, with 10 bases between. From germline, CDR1 is GTSNPN and CDR2 SVGIG (reference sequence). The CDR3: CAWTKLSTEAFF. In DNA, the CDR3 is TGTGCCTGGACCAAACTTAGCACTGAAGCTTTCTTT. Full variable domain (remainder filled in from reference TRBV30 and TRBJ1-1): SQTIHQWPATLVQPVGSPLSLECTVEGTSNPNLYWYRQAAGRGLQLLFYSVGIGQISSEVPQNLSASRPQDRQFILSSKKLLLSDSGFYLCAWTKLSTEAFFGQGTRLTVV.